Following are 4 T cell receptor beta chains from one sample sequenced in a study of breast tumors, draining lymph nodes, adjacent tissues. TCRdb passed the multiplex PCR reads through MiXCR, listing each CDR3 protein once. The table records approximately 100,000 distinct CDR3 sequences, around 21% of them present only once. Breast cancer patients provided tissue from their axillary draining lymph nodes. Material: axillary lymph node tissue. The receptors stem from a female donor with breast cancer. Some clones in this sample may be carry-over from other donors' samples.

This clonotype was observed many times. The CDR3 DNA reads TGTGCCAGCATCCTACAGGGGAGCTATGGCTACACCTTC. This codes for CASILQGSYGYTF. The chain joins TRBV5-4 to TRBJ1-2, with 7 bases matching TRBD1. Germline CDR1 is SGHNT and CDR2 is YYREEE (reference sequence). V lost 6 bases, J lost 4 bases, and 6 bases stayed unmatched. The CDR3 sequence is 13 residues long.

This clonotype was detected only a few times. This chain links TRBV30 with TRBJ2-5; D may be TRBD1 or TRBD2 (5 bases each). CDR1 and CDR2 (germline): GTSNPN, SVGIG (reference sequence). The CDR3 extends over 13 amino acids. Deletions cut 2 bases from V and 5 bases from J, with 12 bases between. The CDR3 nucleotides are TGTGCCTGGAGTCGAGGGGTGAGGGAGACCCAGTACTTC. This codes for CAWSRGVRETQYF.

This clonotype was counted many times. V usage is TRBV20-1 and J usage is TRBJ2-7; 14 bases map to TRBD2. Germline V gives CDR1 DFQATT, CDR2 SNEGSKA (reference sequence). The CDR3 totals 14 residues. Germline trimming cut 4 bases from V and 2 bases from J; bases unmatched to any gene: 1. CDR3 region: CSAKGLAGAYEQYF. The CDR3 region has the DNA TGCAGTGCTAAGGGACTAGCGGGAGCCTACGAGCAGTACTTC.

Ten or more counts support this clonotype. The rearrangement links TRBV7-3 to TRBJ2-3; weak D call: TRBD2 (7 bases). The CDR3 totals 15 residues. Germline V lookup: CDR1 SGHTA, CDR2 FQGTGA. V gave up 0 bases and J gave up 4 bases, with 11 bases separating them. The CDR3 bases are TGTGCCAGCAGCTTAACGGGGGGGCCCGCAGATACGCAGTATTTT. Translated, it gives CASSLTGGPADTQYF.